What follows are 16 T cell receptor beta chains derived from one specimen sequenced in a study of graft-versus-host responses after intestinal transplantation. Here immunoSEQ multiplex PCR was the method, and the copy in TCRdb shows in-frame clones only, minus some. In the table there are fewer than 70,000 clones, approximately 92% of which are singletons. The sequenced sample was bone marrow, obtained around 730 days after intestinal transplantation. The source of these receptors is a human patient who received an intestinal transplant, so some T cells may come from the graft donor.

Here the CDR3 DNA reads TGCGCCAGCAGCCAAGATGCGGGTCACAATGAGCAGTTCTTC. Encoded protein: CASSQDAGHNEQFF. The rearrangement joins TRBV4-1 to TRBJ2-1; perhaps TRBD2 as D (5 bases). Trimming cost V 0 bases and J 5 bases, with 8 bases left between them. There are 14 residues in the CDR3. CDR1 and CDR2 (germline): MGHRA, YSYEKL.

In the case of this clone: Other DNA sequences within the sample encode an identical CDR3. The CDR3 nucleotides are TGTGCCAGCAGTGAAGAAGACAGGTTCGGCAATTCACCCCTCCACTTT. Its protein is CASSEEDRFGNSPLHF. The rearrangement joins TRBV6-1 to TRBJ1-6; TRBD1 is a possible D gene (6 bases). CDR1 MNHNS and CDR2 SASEGT come from the germline V gene. The V gene lost 1 base and the J gene lost 7 bases, with 14 bases spanning the gap. The length of the CDR3 is 16 residues.

The chain uses TRBV5-1 and TRBJ2-3; D is perhaps TRBD1 (5 bases). The CDR3 covers 16 residues. CDR1 and CDR2 from the germline V gene are SGHRS and YFSETQ. The V gene lost 1 base and the J gene lost 0 bases, with 12 bases spanning the gap. CDR3 nucleotide sequence: TGCGCCAGCAGCTTGTATGTGGGGCAGAGCACAGATACGCAGTATTTT. Its protein product is CASSLYVGQSTDTQYF. Based on the CDR3 plus reference TRBV5-1 and TRBJ2-3, the full variable domain is KAGVTQTPRYLIKTRGQQVTLSCSPISGHRSVSWYQQTPGQGLQFLFEYFSETQRNKGNFPGRFSGRQFSNSRSEMNVSTLELGDSALYLCASSLYVGQSTDTQYFGPGTRLTVL.

The chain couples TRBV4-2 to TRBJ2-7; 9 nucleotides agree with TRBD2. There are 17 residues in the CDR3. In germline, CDR1 is LGHNA, CDR2 YNFKEQ. J lost 0 bases, V lost 1 base, and 7 bases had no gene match. CDR3 region: CASSQGLAGGSSYEQYF. The CDR3 nucleotides read TGTGCCAGCAGCCAAGGACTCGCGGGGGGGAGCTCCTACGAGCAGTACTTC.

In regard to this clone: A junction boundary mismatches the germline segment, possibly from a read error. This CDR3 reads CASRSGTASNEQYF. CDR3 nucleotide sequence: TGTGCCAGCAGGTCCGGGACAGCCTCCAACGAGCAGTACTTC. The chain couples TRBV6-5 to TRBJ2-7; 7 positions match TRBD1. In germline, CDR1 is MNHEY, CDR2 SVGAGI. The CDR3 has 14 residues.

The CDR3 DNA is TGTGCCAGCAGCGTAGGTTCAGCGGGCACAGATACGCAGTATTTT. It yields the protein CASSVGSAGTDTQYF. V usage is TRBV9 and J usage is TRBJ2-3, with D maybe TRBD2 (5 bases). V lost 0 bases and J 1 base, leaving 9 bases between the germline ends. The germline V gene encodes CDR1 SGDLS and CDR2 YYNGEE. The length of the CDR3 is 15 residues.

This sequence joins TRBV6-1 and TRBJ1-4; the D is unclear. The V end lost 4 bases, the J end lost 8 bases, and 5 bases lay between the germline ends. CDR1 and CDR2 from the germline V gene are MNHNS and SASEGT. This CDR3 spans 11 amino acids. This chain's CDR3 is CASSVEEKLFF. DNA for the CDR3: TGTGCCAGCAGTGTTGAGGAAAAACTGTTTTTT.

The chain recombines TRBV6-1 with TRBJ1-1; D gene uncertain. V was clipped by 8 bases and J by 0 bases, with 10 bases between them. In germline, CDR1 is MNHNS, CDR2 SASEGT. The CDR3 loop spans 13 amino acids. CDR3 region: CASFSRLNTEAFF. In nucleotides, the CDR3 is TGTGCCAGCTTCTCACGGCTGAACACTGAAGCTTTCTTT.

The CDR3 protein is CASSEGNTIYF. The CDR3 nucleotides read TGTGCCAGCAGCGAGGGAAACACCATATATTTT. This chain connects TRBV6-6 to TRBJ1-3, with unresolved D. CDR1 is MNHNY, CDR2 SVGAGI, per germline (reference sequence). The CDR3 extends over 11 amino acids. V lost 6 bases to trimming and J lost 4 bases, with 4 bases between them.

This clone was recorded once. The chain carries TRBV7-3 and TRBJ1-1, with a possible D match to TRBD1 (6 bases). This CDR3 comprises 15 residues. The ends were cut back, 1 base at V and 3 bases at J, with 12 bases in the middle. Germline values: CDR1 SGHTA, CDR2 FQGTGA. CDR3 sequence reads: CASSLMGGGYTEAFF. CDR3 nucleotide sequence: TGTGCCAGCAGCTTAATGGGCGGGGGCTACACTGAAGCTTTCTTT.

The rearrangement joins TRBV19 to TRBJ2-7; D call uncertain. CDR3 size: 17 residues. Trimming removed 5 bases at V and 3 bases at J, with 23 bases between. Germline CDR1 is LNHDA and CDR2 is SQIVND (reference sequence). The CDR3: CASSLNIGLRGNYEQYF. The CDR3, as DNA: TGTGCCAGTAGTCTCAATATCGGCCTAAGAGGTAACTACGAGCAGTACTTC.

V usage is TRBV27 and J usage is TRBJ1-5, with 7 bases matching TRBD1. CDR1 is MNHEY, CDR2 SMNVEV, per germline (reference sequence). Unmatched junction bases numbered 8, after V lost 7 bases and J lost 5 bases. The CDR3 sequence is 14 residues long. The CDR3 here is CASKPIRGHQPQHF. The CDR3 bases are TGTGCCAGCAAGCCAATAAGGGGGCATCAGCCCCAGCATTTT.

This clone has a single count. The chain combines TRBV19 with TRBJ2-7; D is perhaps TRBD1 (6 bases). The V end lost 5 bases, the J end lost 7 bases, and 18 bases lay between the germline ends. The CDR3 contains 14 residues. Germline V lookup: CDR1 LNHDA, CDR2 SQIVND (reference sequence). This CDR3 reads CASSSDRPQEEQYF. The CDR3, as DNA: TGTGCCAGTAGTTCCGACAGGCCCCAGGAAGAGCAGTACTTC. Full variable domain (remainder filled in from reference TRBV19 and TRBJ2-7): DGGITQSPKYLFRKEGQNVTLSCEQNLNHDAMYWYRQDPGQGLRLIYYSQIVNDFQKGDIAEGYSVSREKKESFPLTVTSAQKNPTAFYLCASSSDRPQEEQYFGPGTRLTVT.

The rearrangement joins TRBV11-1 to TRBJ2-1; D is uncertain. The CDR3 is 13 residues long. The V and J ends lost 4 bases and 10 bases respectively, with 14 bases between them. CDR1 is SGHAT and CDR2 is FQDESV in the germline V gene (reference sequence). CDR3 protein: CASSSEDLREQFF. Written as DNA, the CDR3 is TGTGCCAGCAGCTCCGAGGATCTTAGGGAGCAGTTCTTC.

The chain joins TRBV7-9 to TRBJ2-7, with D unclear. V lost 3 bases and J lost 5, with 8 bases in between. CDR1 SEHNR and CDR2 FQNEAQ come from the germline V gene (reference sequence). The CDR3 has 12 residues. DNA for the CDR3: TGTGCCAGCAGCTTTGAATCCCACGAGCAGTACTTC. Translating gives CASSFESHEQYF.

The chain links TRBV27 to TRBJ2-7; D perhaps matches TRBD1 (5 bases). Trimming cost V 5 bases and J 3 bases, with 5 bases left between them. There are 11 residues in the CDR3. Germline-derived CDR1 and CDR2 are MNHEY and SMNVEV (reference sequence). CDR3 nucleotides: TGTGCCAGCAGTAGGGGCTACGAGCAGTACTTC. Amino acid sequence: CASSRGYEQYF.